This T cell receptor beta chain was retrieved from a study of cytomegalovirus exposure and HLA in healthy donors. General study results and limits: There was a cluster of highly shared sequence variants that was likely a sequencing artifact.

These donors, healthy bone marrow donors, were studied. On this clone: What it binds is not known.

Researchers ran the PCR with 60 Vbeta and 13 Jbeta primers. Some clones are missing from TCRdb's copy, which holds only in-frame ones; the method was immunoSEQ multiplex PCR. The sample lists approximately 44,000 clones; around 87% were seen once. V was pared by 5 bases and J by 4 bases, with 12 bases of the junction left unmatched. Germline CDR1 reads LNHDA; CDR2 reads SQIVND (reference sequence). The CDR3 totals 16 residues. The specimen was PBMCs. The clonotype was recovered from a woman aged 40 to 50 in good health and CMV-seropositive. The chain employs TRBV19 and TRBJ2-5; 8 bases line up with TRBD2. The CDR3 loop reads CASSGGRSGGTETQYF. The DNA of the CDR3 is TGTGCCAGTAGTGGCGGAAGATCGGGAGGGACAGAGACCCAGTACTTC.